These T cell receptor beta chains were read from a single sample in a study of CD8 T cells in ankylosing spondylitis. TCRdb processed the 5' RACE reads anew with MiXCR; each CDR3 protein has one entry. The sample comprises about 250,000 distinct CDR3 sequences, 10% of which are singletons, and around 3% rests with the top ten. The source material was blood, either unsorted or a sorted T cell fraction (not recorded which). The source is a male donor with ankylosing spondylitis or in good health (not recorded which). Each CDR3 is given with its conserved first and last residue. A D gene is named only where the DNA matches it firmly. Size is stated for part of the rows, as once, few or many counts, or as a class when the clone is expanded.

J gene: TRBJ2-7; V gene: TRBV15; clone size: many; D gene: -; CDR3 protein: CATSKEGTYEQYF; CDR3 DNA: TGTGCCACCAGCAAGGAGGGGACCTACGAGCAGTACTTC
J gene: TRBJ1-5; V gene: TRBV6-5; clone size: -; D gene: -; CDR3 protein: CASSSSGAVSNQPQHF; CDR3 DNA: TGTGCCAGCAGTTCATCCGGGGCAGTTAGCAATCAGCCCCAGCATTTT
J gene: TRBJ2-6; V gene: TRBV6-5; clone size: many; D gene: -; CDR3 protein: CASSYFRSVSSGANVLTF; CDR3 DNA: TGTGCCAGCAGTTACTTCAGGTCGGTTAGCTCTGGGGCCAACGTCCTGACTTTC
J gene: TRBJ2-3; V gene: TRBV7-7; clone size: many; D gene: -; CDR3 protein: CASSQSPGSADTQYF; CDR3 DNA: TGTGCCAGCAGTCAGTCACCGGGATCAGCAGATACGCAGTATTTT
J gene: TRBJ1-5; V gene: TRBV30; clone size: many; D gene: -; CDR3 protein: CAWTPSDRTYNQPQHF; CDR3 DNA: TGTGCCTGGACCCCCAGTGATAGGACATACAATCAGCCCCAGCATTTT
J gene: TRBJ2-4; V gene: TRBV2; clone size: many; D gene: -; CDR3 protein: CASSEQGAKNIQYF; CDR3 DNA: TGTGCCAGCAGTGAACAGGGGGCCAAAAACATTCAGTACTTC
J gene: TRBJ2-1; V gene: TRBV12-3/TRBV12-4; clone size: many; D gene: TRBD2; CDR3 protein: CASNLGLAGESYNEQFF; CDR3 DNA: TGTGCCAGCAACCTGGGACTAGCGGGGGAGTCCTACAATGAGCAGTTCTTC
J gene: TRBJ1-1; V gene: TRBV5-1; clone size: many; D gene: -; CDR3 protein: CASSWGGDTEAFF; CDR3 DNA: TGCGCCAGCAGCTGGGGGGGGGACACTGAAGCTTTCTTT
J gene: TRBJ2-7; V gene: TRBV7-9; clone size: many; D gene: TRBD1; CDR3 protein: CASQQGRPAEQYF; CDR3 DNA: TGTGCCAGCCAACAGGGGCGCCCTGCCGAGCAGTACTTC
J gene: TRBJ2-5; V gene: TRBV5-1; clone size: many; D gene: TRBD2; CDR3 protein: CASSRTGTSGRWQETQYF; CDR3 DNA: TGCGCCAGCAGCAGGACCGGGACTAGCGGGAGGTGGCAAGAGACCCAGTACTTC
J gene: TRBJ2-1; V gene: TRBV12-3/TRBV12-4; clone size: many; D gene: -; CDR3 protein: CASRTGRVNEQFF; CDR3 DNA: TGTGCCAGCAGGACGGGACGAGTAAATGAGCAGTTCTTC
J gene: TRBJ2-3; V gene: TRBV7-8; clone size: many; D gene: -; CDR3 protein: CASSLKGRGGPFWQYF; CDR3 DNA: TGTGCCAGCAGCTTAAAAGGGAGGGGGGGACCATTTTGGCAGTATTTT
J gene: TRBJ2-1; V gene: TRBV20-1; clone size: many; D gene: -; CDR3 protein: CSARNPRGSGNEQFF; CDR3 DNA: TGCAGTGCCAGAAACCCGAGGGGCTCGGGCAATGAGCAGTTCTTC
J gene: TRBJ1-5; V gene: TRBV6-1; clone size: many; D gene: TRBD1; CDR3 protein: CASSLDRNSNQPQHF; CDR3 DNA: TGTGCCAGCAGCCTGGACAGGAATAGCAATCAGCCCCAGCATTTT
J gene: TRBJ1-3; V gene: TRBV5-5; clone size: many; D gene: -; CDR3 protein: CASSSGGGAGNTIYF; CDR3 DNA: TGTGCCAGCAGCTCTGGTGGGGGGGCTGGAAACACCATATATTTT
J gene: TRBJ1-5; V gene: TRBV20-1; clone size: many; D gene: -; CDR3 protein: CSARRGISNQPQHF; CDR3 DNA: TGCAGTGCTAGGCGGGGAATCAGCAATCAGCCCCAGCATTTT
J gene: TRBJ1-1; V gene: TRBV5-6; clone size: many; D gene: -; CDR3 protein: CASSLANTEAFF; CDR3 DNA: TGTGCCAGCAGCTTGGCAAACACTGAAGCTTTCTTT
J gene: TRBJ2-1; V gene: TRBV20-1; clone size: many; D gene: TRBD1; CDR3 protein: CSADYRGHYNEQFF; CDR3 DNA: TGCAGTGCTGATTACAGGGGGCACTACAATGAGCAGTTCTTC
J gene: TRBJ1-1; V gene: TRBV29-1; clone size: many; D gene: -; CDR3 protein: CSVGNSAPTWDTEAFF; CDR3 DNA: TGCAGCGTTGGAAACAGTGCCCCGACTTGGGACACTGAAGCTTTCTTT
J gene: TRBJ2-7; V gene: TRBV12-3/TRBV12-4; clone size: many; D gene: -; CDR3 protein: CASSGTAYEQYF; CDR3 DNA: TGTGCCAGCAGTGGAACAGCTTACGAGCAGTACTTC
J gene: TRBJ2-5; V gene: TRBV29-1; clone size: many; D gene: -; CDR3 protein: CSVGRLIQETQYF; CDR3 DNA: TGCAGCGTTGGCCGTCTGATCCAAGAGACCCAGTACTTC
J gene: TRBJ2-7; V gene: TRBV6-5; clone size: many; D gene: TRBD1; CDR3 protein: CASSYSETGANYEQYF; CDR3 DNA: TGTGCCAGCAGTTACTCCGAGACAGGGGCTAACTACGAGCAGTACTTC
J gene: TRBJ2-7; V gene: TRBV4-2; clone size: many; D gene: TRBD1; CDR3 protein: CASSQRGQASYEQYF; CDR3 DNA: TGTGCCAGCAGCCAGAGGGGACAGGCCTCCTACGAGCAGTACTTC
J gene: TRBJ2-3; V gene: TRBV7-2; clone size: many; D gene: -; CDR3 protein: CASSGPLPDTQYF; CDR3 DNA: TGTGCCAGCAGTGGACCTTTACCAGATACGCAGTATTTT
J gene: TRBJ2-2; V gene: TRBV4-1; clone size: many; D gene: -; CDR3 protein: CASSQFSGSPTGELFF; CDR3 DNA: TGCGCCAGCAGCCAATTTAGCGGCTCGCCCACCGGGGAGCTGTTTTTT
J gene: TRBJ2-1; V gene: TRBV5-1; clone size: many; D gene: TRBD2; CDR3 protein: CASSSRLAGGSYNEQFF; CDR3 DNA: TGCGCCAGCAGCTCCCGACTAGCGGGAGGTTCCTACAATGAGCAGTTCTTC
J gene: TRBJ1-3; V gene: TRBV3-1; clone size: many; D gene: -; CDR3 protein: CASSQQYGQSGNTIYF; CDR3 DNA: TGTGCCAGCAGCCAGCAGTATGGACAGTCTGGAAACACCATATATTTT
J gene: TRBJ1-5; V gene: TRBV21-1; clone size: -; D gene: -; CDR3 protein: CASSYDSVRVSSNQPQHF; CDR3 DNA: TGTGCCAGCAGCTACGATAGTGTCAGGGTTTCGAGCAATCAGCCCCAGCATTTT
J gene: TRBJ2-3; V gene: TRBV6-1; clone size: few; D gene: -; CDR3 protein: CASSSGTTRLTDTQYF; CDR3 DNA: TGTGCCAGCAGCTCCGGGACCACTAGATTAACAGATACGCAGTATTTT
J gene: TRBJ1-5; V gene: TRBV10-3; clone size: -; D gene: -; CDR3 protein: CAISGEGGDQPQHF; CDR3 DNA: TGTGCCATCAGTGGAGAGGGAGGCGATCAGCCCCAGCATTTT
J gene: TRBJ2-1; V gene: TRBV18; clone size: -; D gene: -; CDR3 protein: CASSPLPSYNEQFF; CDR3 DNA: TGTGCCAGCTCACCACTCCCCTCCTACAATGAGCAGTTCTTC
J gene: TRBJ2-3; V gene: TRBV27; clone size: many; D gene: TRBD1; CDR3 protein: CASSLRDRATDTQYF; CDR3 DNA: TGTGCCAGCAGTTTAAGGGACAGGGCCACAGATACGCAGTATTTT
J gene: TRBJ2-1; V gene: TRBV5-8; clone size: few; D gene: TRBD2; CDR3 protein: CASSPGLAAHNEQFF; CDR3 DNA: TGTGCCAGCAGCCCGGGACTAGCTGCACACAATGAGCAGTTCTTC
J gene: TRBJ2-2; V gene: TRBV20-1; clone size: many; D gene: -; CDR3 protein: CSARRPLGTGELFF; CDR3 DNA: TGCAGTGCTAGACGGCCCCTAGGGACCGGGGAGCTGTTTTTT
J gene: TRBJ1-2; V gene: TRBV5-1; clone size: many; D gene: -; CDR3 protein: CASSLERGGVANF; CDR3 DNA: TGCGCCAGCAGCTTGGAAAGGGGCGGGGTTGCAAACTTC
J gene: TRBJ2-2; V gene: TRBV13; clone size: few; D gene: TRBD2; CDR3 protein: CASSIWTSGGPMNTGELFF; CDR3 DNA: TGTGCCAGCAGCATCTGGACTAGCGGGGGGCCGATGAACACCGGGGAGCTGTTTTTT
J gene: TRBJ2-1; V gene: TRBV7-9; clone size: many; D gene: TRBD2; CDR3 protein: CASNKLAGHYNEQFF; CDR3 DNA: TGTGCCAGCAACAAACTAGCGGGCCACTACAATGAGCAGTTCTTC
J gene: TRBJ2-1; V gene: TRBV5-1; clone size: -; D gene: TRBD2; CDR3 protein: CAISLAGGSSYNEQFF; CDR3 DNA: TGCGCCATCAGCTTGGCCGGCGGGAGCTCCTACAATGAGCAGTTCTTC
J gene: TRBJ2-7; V gene: TRBV20-1; clone size: many; D gene: TRBD1; CDR3 protein: CSARGDRAEQYF; CDR3 DNA: TGCAGTGCTAGAGGGGACAGGGCCGAGCAGTACTTC
J gene: TRBJ2-3; V gene: TRBV12-3/TRBV12-4; clone size: many; D gene: -; CDR3 protein: CASRPGGDTQYF; CDR3 DNA: TGTGCCAGCCGCCCGGGTGGGGATACGCAGTATTTT
J gene: TRBJ1-1; V gene: TRBV10-3; clone size: many; D gene: TRBD1; CDR3 protein: CAIRDGQGADTEAFF; CDR3 DNA: TGTGCCATCAGGGATGGACAGGGGGCAGACACTGAAGCTTTCTTT
J gene: TRBJ2-7; V gene: TRBV14; clone size: many; D gene: -; CDR3 protein: CASSPEAGHYEQYF; CDR3 DNA: TGTGCCAGCAGCCCCGAGGCGGGCCACTACGAGCAGTACTTC
J gene: TRBJ1-2; V gene: TRBV20-1; clone size: many; D gene: -; CDR3 protein: CSARGQTNYGYTF; CDR3 DNA: TGCAGTGCTAGAGGACAGACTAACTATGGCTACACCTTC
J gene: TRBJ2-5; V gene: TRBV29-1; clone size: few; D gene: -; CDR3 protein: CSVTTPRFGGGETQYF; CDR3 DNA: TGCAGCGTGACCACCCCGCGGTTTGGGGGAGGCGAGACCCAGTACTTC
J gene: TRBJ2-7; V gene: TRBV12-3/TRBV12-4; clone size: many; D gene: TRBD2; CDR3 protein: CASSLGGGQYF; CDR3 DNA: TGTGCCAGCAGTTTGGGGGGGGGGCAGTACTTC
J gene: TRBJ2-3; V gene: TRBV27; clone size: many; D gene: -; CDR3 protein: CASSLSGRVVNTQYF; CDR3 DNA: TGTGCCAGCAGTTTATCGGGCAGGGTAGTGAATACGCAGTATTTT
J gene: TRBJ1-2; V gene: TRBV20-1; clone size: many; D gene: TRBD1; CDR3 protein: CSAPKRGGNYGYTF; CDR3 DNA: TGCAGTGCTCCTAAGAGAGGGGGCAACTATGGCTACACCTTC
J gene: TRBJ2-2; V gene: TRBV11-2; clone size: few; D gene: TRBD1; CDR3 protein: CASSSWTGPNTGELFF; CDR3 DNA: TGTGCCAGCAGTTCTTGGACAGGACCGAACACCGGGGAGCTGTTTTTT
J gene: TRBJ2-1; V gene: TRBV12-3/TRBV12-4; clone size: once; D gene: -; CDR3 protein: CASSFWGRGEQFF; CDR3 DNA: TGTGCCAGCAGTTTCTGGGGGAGGGGGGAGCAGTTCTTC
J gene: TRBJ2-7; V gene: TRBV6-5; clone size: many; D gene: TRBD2; CDR3 protein: CASSYSAGKSREQYF; CDR3 DNA: TGTGCCAGCAGTTACTCAGCGGGAAAGAGTCGCGAGCAGTACTTC
J gene: TRBJ2-7; V gene: TRBV5-1; clone size: many; D gene: TRBD1; CDR3 protein: CASSLRDSSASSYEQYF; CDR3 DNA: TGCGCCAGCAGCTTGCGGGACAGTAGCGCAAGCTCCTACGAGCAGTACTTC
J gene: TRBJ2-1; V gene: TRBV30; clone size: -; D gene: -; CDR3 protein: CAWRSGLYNEQFF; CDR3 DNA: TGTGCCTGGAGAAGCGGACTATACAATGAGCAGTTCTTC
J gene: TRBJ2-3; V gene: TRBV20-1; clone size: many; D gene: TRBD2; CDR3 protein: CSARVAGTTDTQYF; CDR3 DNA: TGCAGTGCTAGAGTAGCGGGGACCACAGATACGCAGTATTTT
J gene: TRBJ2-1; V gene: TRBV4-1; clone size: many; D gene: TRBD2; CDR3 protein: CASSQVALAGYNEQFF; CDR3 DNA: TGCGCCAGCAGCCAAGTGGCTCTAGCGGGGTACAATGAGCAGTTCTTC
J gene: TRBJ2-1; V gene: TRBV11-2; clone size: many; D gene: -; CDR3 protein: CASSSDLPSVVGHEQFF; CDR3 DNA: TGTGCCAGCAGCTCGGATTTGCCGTCCGTTGTGGGGCATGAGCAGTTCTTC
J gene: TRBJ2-7; V gene: TRBV6-1; clone size: many; D gene: -; CDR3 protein: CASRQSIPASYEQYF; CDR3 DNA: TGTGCCAGCAGGCAATCAATCCCGGCCTCCTACGAGCAGTACTTC
J gene: TRBJ2-1; V gene: TRBV9; clone size: many; D gene: -; CDR3 protein: CASSYWGLGEQFF; CDR3 DNA: TGTGCCAGCAGCTACTGGGGGCTAGGTGAGCAGTTCTTC
J gene: TRBJ2-7; V gene: TRBV5-1; clone size: -; D gene: -; CDR3 protein: CASSLAEDSTYEQYF; CDR3 DNA: TGCGCCAGCAGCTTGGCCGAGGACTCTACTTACGAGCAGTACTTC
J gene: TRBJ1-2; V gene: TRBV4-1; clone size: -; D gene: -; CDR3 protein: CASSQDRAASNYGYTF; CDR3 DNA: TGCGCCAGCAGCCAAGATCGGGCAGCCTCTAACTATGGCTACACCTTC
J gene: TRBJ1-4; V gene: TRBV30; clone size: many; D gene: -; CDR3 protein: CAWRQGRDEKLFF; CDR3 DNA: TGTGCCTGGAGGCAGGGAAGGGATGAAAAACTGTTTTTT